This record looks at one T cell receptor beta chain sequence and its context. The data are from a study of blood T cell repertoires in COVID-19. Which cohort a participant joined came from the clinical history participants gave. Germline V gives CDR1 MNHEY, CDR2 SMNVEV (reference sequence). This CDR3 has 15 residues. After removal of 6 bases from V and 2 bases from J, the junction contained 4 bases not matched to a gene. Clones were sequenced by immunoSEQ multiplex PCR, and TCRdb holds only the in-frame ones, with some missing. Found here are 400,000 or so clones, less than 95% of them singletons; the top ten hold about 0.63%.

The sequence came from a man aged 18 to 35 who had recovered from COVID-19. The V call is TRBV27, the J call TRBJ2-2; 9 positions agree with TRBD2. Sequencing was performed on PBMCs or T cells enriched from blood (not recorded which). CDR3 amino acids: CASRRGGVNTGELFF. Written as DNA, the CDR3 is TGTGCCAGCAGGCGGGGGGGCGTCAACACCGGGGAGCTGTTTTTT.